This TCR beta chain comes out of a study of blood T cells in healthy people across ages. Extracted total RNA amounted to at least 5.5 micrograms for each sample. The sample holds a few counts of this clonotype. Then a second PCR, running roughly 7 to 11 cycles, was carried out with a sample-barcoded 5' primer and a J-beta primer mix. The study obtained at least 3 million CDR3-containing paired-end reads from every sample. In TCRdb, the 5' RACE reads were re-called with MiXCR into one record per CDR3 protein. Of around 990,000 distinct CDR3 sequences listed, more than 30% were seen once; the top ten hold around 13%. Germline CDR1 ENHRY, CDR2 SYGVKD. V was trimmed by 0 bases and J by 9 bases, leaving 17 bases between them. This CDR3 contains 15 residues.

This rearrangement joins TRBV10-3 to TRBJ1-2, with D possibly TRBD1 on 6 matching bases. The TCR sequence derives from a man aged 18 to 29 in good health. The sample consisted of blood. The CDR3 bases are TGTGCCATCAGTGAGTCGAGCAGCGCAGGGGAGAGCTACACCTTC. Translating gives CAISESSSAGESYTF.